This TCR beta chain was sequenced in a study of shared clonotypes between healthy human individuals. This CDR3 spans 12 amino acids. The V gene lost 2 bases and the J gene lost 13 bases, with 11 bases spanning the gap. From germline, CDR1 is MNHNY and CDR2 SVGAGI (reference sequence). Each replicate PCR on the sorted subsets used about 0.2 ug DNA (around 30,000 T cell genomes). Produced via immunoSEQ multiplex PCR; TCRdb's table is partial and in-frame only. This sample has more than 2 million clones, with about 95% found just once. This clone showed up many times. The naive CD8 subset, CD45RO-negative cells positively selected for CCR7, excluded terminally differentiated effector memory CD45RA+ cells.

The TCR comes from a man between 18 and 35 years old in good health. Material: naive CD8+ T cells sorted from blood. The V and J genes are TRBV6-6 and TRBJ1-4, with unresolved D. The CDR3 loop is CASSYADARLFF. The CDR3 DNA reads as TGTGCCAGCAGTTACGCGGACGCTAGACTGTTTTTT.